This TCR beta chain originates from a study of blood T cell repertoires in COVID-19. Study details: Samples taken during acute and convalescent COVID-19 were collected in the United States, Italy and Spain. Sources were T cells, B-cell-depleted T cells, or PBMCs; the material itself was cDNA or gDNA.

V dropped 5 bases and J dropped 8 bases, with 12 bases sitting between them. Germline CDR1 is DFQATT and CDR2 is SNEGSKA (reference sequence). The CDR3 is 11 amino acids. Per the authors' pipeline: Nucleated cell number was recorded as an estimate derived from reference gene primer amplification. Profiling relied on immunoSEQ multiplex PCR, and the TCRdb table lists in-frame clones only, not all of them. V and J calls and clone size are as listed in that table; D and trimming were resolved from the DNA. The sample lists about 140,000 clones, 85% to 90% occurring once. This chain joins TRBV20-1 and TRBJ1-2, with D possibly matching TRBD1 (6 bases). The sequencing sample was made of peripheral blood. This sequence was found in a woman between 50 and 59 years old with active or convalescent COVID-19. The CDR3 protein is CSAYRVGGYTF. The DNA for the CDR3 is TGCAGTGCTTACAGGGTTGGCGGCTACACCTTC.